These T cell receptor beta chains were read from a single sample in a study of T cell changes during pregnancy in multiple sclerosis. Clones were read by immunoSEQ multiplex PCR, and TCRdb kept only the in-frame ones, dropping some. The profile covers some 40,000 clones, with about 92% appearing a single time and about 0.4% taken by the ten largest. Source: CD4+ T cells from peripheral blood mononuclear cells, taken in the first trimester of pregnancy. Every receptor here comes from a female donor with multiple sclerosis, enrolled in a pregnancy study. Both conserved end residues are trimmed from each CDR3. D genes are given only for firm matches.

j_call,v_call,d_call,cdr3_aa
TRBJ2-3,TRBV4-3,-,ASSQEGGGPHTDTQY
TRBJ2-7,TRBV27,TRBD2,ASSVTSGSMYEQY
TRBJ1-3,TRBV7-9,-,ASSSRTAGNTIY
TRBJ2-3,TRBV10-3,TRBD2,AISGNFGGTDTQY
TRBJ2-7,TRBV5-4,TRBD2,ASSSLAGHEQY
TRBJ2-3,TRBV29-1,-,SVAIGSASTDTQY
TRBJ2-7,TRBV6-4,TRBD2,ASSDRGLAKNYEQY
TRBJ1-4,TRBV2,-,ASSAPGARLF
TRBJ1-2,TRBV28,-,ASSPSWGVYGYT
TRBJ2-7,TRBV5-5,-,ASSSTPGQRTYEQY
TRBJ2-5,TRBV6-6,-,ASSYGAGETQY
TRBJ1-1,TRBV2,-,ASSNQWANTEAF
TRBJ1-3,TRBV7-8,-,ASSLNDRNTIY
TRBJ2-5,TRBV7-6,-,ASSLTRLRGQETQY
TRBJ1-2,TRBV19,TRBD1,ASKTTGQTISRTGYT
TRBJ2-3,TRBV7-2,TRBD2,ASSLKGGGARTDTQY
TRBJ2-3,TRBV7-9,TRBD1,ASSSTRDRVTDTQY
TRBJ2-5,TRBV9,TRBD1,ASSAGQGWETQY
TRBJ1-2,TRBV2,-,ASSEAGSLYGYT
TRBJ1-1,TRBV2,-,ASSSARPNTEAF
TRBJ2-5,TRBV5-3,-,ARSRIDRSQETQY
TRBJ1-4,TRBV7-9,TRBD1,ASSAIGQGYEKLF
TRBJ1-1,TRBV5-1,TRBD1,ASSPGTGNTEAF
TRBJ2-7,TRBV11-3,TRBD1,ASSLGGGKNEQY
TRBJ2-1,TRBV7-7,TRBD2,ASSPRGVGGFNEQF
TRBJ2-1,TRBV25-1,TRBD2,ASSELERGANNEQF
TRBJ1-2,TRBV2,-,ASSERAGGSNYGYT
TRBJ2-7,TRBV28,-,ASSFYTSYEQY
TRBJ1-5,TRBV19,TRBD1,ASSFRDRGNQPQH
TRBJ2-4,TRBV28,TRBD1,ASSLVRGRAY
TRBJ2-1,TRBV21-1,-,ASSKGASGRPSSYNEQF
TRBJ1-1,TRBV7-9,-,ASSPERANTEAF
TRBJ1-4,TRBV5-4,-,ASSLGSGTNEKLF
TRBJ2-3,TRBV18,TRBD2,ASSPSSGIVRDTQY
TRBJ2-1,TRBV5-1,-,ASSLAAGINEQF
TRBJ1-2,TRBV4-1,-,ASSLQTPSRYGYT
TRBJ2-7,TRBV15,-,ATSQRKTGSEQY
TRBJ2-7,TRBV6-1,TRBD2,ASRREGGIPYEQY
TRBJ2-7,TRBV6-1,-,ASRGSLWNYEQY
TRBJ1-2,TRBV27,-,ASSYRGNYGYT
TRBJ1-3,TRBV9,-,ASSVDGDFGNTIY
TRBJ1-2,TRBV10-3,TRBD1,AISVGQGEYGYT
TRBJ1-2,TRBV25-1,-,ASSGGQYYGYT
TRBJ2-5,TRBV27,TRBD2,ASSSLAGETQY
TRBJ2-3,TRBV9,TRBD2,ASSVSGGEDTQY